This record looks at one T cell receptor beta chain sequence and its context. Its matching antigen is unknown. The sample originates from a study of OX40 agonist ivuxolimab in advanced cancers. At the level of the study: Two cutaneous melanoma patients and one hepatocellular carcinoma patient, three in all, had partial responses. Study-wide results and caveats: On average, CD8+ T cells showed a greater number of expanded clones than CD4+.

Libraries were prepared by immunoSEQ multiplex PCR; TCRdb keeps only in-frame clonotypes and omits some of them. The sample consists of about 70,000 clones, roughly 85% of them appearing once. If patients had autoimmune disease history or systemic immunosuppression, they were excluded. The study sampled blood at baseline, cycle 4 day 1, and cycle 7 day 1. CDR1 and CDR2 (germline): MDHEN, SYDVKM. The CDR3 is 13 amino acids. V lost 10 bases and J 7 bases, leaving 19 bases between the germline ends. The specimen was CD4+ or CD8+ T cells sorted from blood, collected in a trial of the OX40 agonist ivuxolimab. The J gene is TRBJ1-1, the V gene TRBV28; no clear D. This clonotype was sampled from an adult with an advanced solid tumor such as melanoma, head and neck, liver or kidney cancer. The CDR3 nucleotides read TGTGCCACCACTGGGGTGGGGAAGGTTGAAGCTTTCTTT. Amino acid sequence: CATTGVGKVEAFF.